The clone carrying this T cell receptor (beta chain) was observed many times. The data were taken from a study of blood T cell repertoires in COVID-19. As for the study in general: From the United States, Italy and Spain came samples of acute and convalescent COVID-19. Sources were T cells, B-cell-depleted T cells, or PBMCs; the material itself was cDNA or gDNA.

This CDR3 comprises 14 residues. V shed 6 bases and J shed 2 bases, with 10 bases lying between them. Germline CDR1 and CDR2: MNHEY and SVGAGI. Sequencing was performed with immunoSEQ multiplex PCR; in TCRdb, only in-frame clones are kept and a portion is missing. The sample lists over 300,000 clones; over 75% were seen once. The rearrangement uses TRBV6-5 and TRBJ2-2; D possibly corresponds to TRBD1 (6 bases). The sequencing sample was made of peripheral blood. This clonotype originated in a human donor in a cohort sampled during active COVID-19. The CDR3 DNA reads as TGTGCCAGCAGGTCCGGGACAAACACCGGGGAGCTGTTTTTT. Its protein is CASRSGTNTGELFF.